This T cell receptor beta chain was identified during a study of T cell responses to AZD1222 COVID-19 vaccine. General study findings and limits: Within unmutated variant regions lay the reported targets of nearly half of spike-specific TCRs.

Sequenced by immunoSEQ multiplex PCR; TCRdb stores in-frame clones only, minus some. The data hold 100,000 to 120,000 clones, with approximately 89% observed a single time. As concerns this clone: The antigen remains unidentified.

The source of this sequence is an adult who received the AZD1222 COVID-19 vaccine. The specimen comprised peripheral blood, sampled 28 days after the second AZD1222 dose.

The CDR3 DNA sequence: TGTGCCAGCAGTCAGGGTGTTGAAGCTTTCTTT. As protein: CASSQGVEAFF. V usage is TRBV6-2 or TRBV6-3 and J usage is TRBJ1-1; TRBD1 might be the D (5 bases). This CDR3 region has 11 residues. V was shortened by 5 bases and J by 7 bases, with 8 bases between the two germline ends. In germline, CDR1 is MNHEY, CDR2 SVGEGT.